This paragraph reports one T cell receptor beta chain. The CDR3 has 14 residues. Germline assignment: CDR1 MNHNS and CDR2 SASEGT. The V and J ends lost 8 bases and 5 bases respectively, with 15 bases between them. TCRdb analysed the RACE reads with MiXCR anew, one entry per CDR3 protein. The sample carries just under 350,000 distinct CDR3 sequences, approximately 6.9% recorded once. As for time point: patch test 1, 2 weeks after DPC sensitization. As to treatment: therapeutic diphenylcyclopropenone sensitization with weekly scalp DPC. The sample comes from a study of human T cells and chemical hapten exposure.

The rearrangement uses TRBV6-1 and TRBJ2-2, with D uncertain. The TCR comes from a woman aged 18-35 years with alopecia areata. Some clones in this sample may be carry-over from other donors' samples. Sequenced material: whole blood, taken in connection with sensitization to the hapten diphenylcyclopropenone (DPC). The CDR3 DNA reads TGTGCCAGCGGACCGTGGATAGGGACCGGGGAGCTGTTTTTT. Its translation: CASGPWIGTGELFF.